Each of the 23 T cell receptor beta chains below was sequenced from the same sample in a study of blood T cell repertoires in COVID-19. TCRdb keeps only in-frame clones here, not all; method: immunoSEQ multiplex PCR. The sample has approximately 270,000 clones, approximately 83% seen once. Specimen: PBMCs or T cells enriched from blood (not recorded which). The receptors originated from a woman aged 50 to 60 who had recovered from COVID-19.

J is TRBJ2-7 and V is TRBV11-2, with TRBD2 matching 11 bases. The germline V gene has CDR1 SGHAT and CDR2 FQNNGV. V dropped 5 bases and J dropped 5; count of bases not matched to a gene: 11. The CDR3 totals 16 residues. The CDR3 spells CASSPLAGVSPHEQYF. CDR3 DNA: TGTGCCAGCAGCCCACTAGCGGGAGTCTCTCCCCACGAGCAGTACTTC.

V is TRBV7-9 and J is TRBJ2-7, with a possible D match to TRBD1 (5 bases). This CDR3 has 17 amino acids. V was cut by 1 base and J by 9 bases, with 25 bases left in between. CDR1 is SEHNR and CDR2 is FQNEAQ in the germline V gene (reference sequence). This CDR3 reads CASSLDLARQGLGGQYF. The CDR3 DNA reads TGTGCCAGCAGCTTAGATTTGGCGCGGCAGGGCTTGGGTGGGCAGTACTTC.

This clone has just a few counts. The chain combines TRBV19 with TRBJ1-1; D ambiguous. This CDR3 has 11 residues. Trimming stripped 8 bases from V and 6 bases from J, with 10 bases between. Germline V lookup: CDR1 LNHDA, CDR2 SQIVND (reference sequence). CDR3 DNA: TGTGCCAGTCACCGCGAGGCTGAAGCTTTCTTT. This gives the protein CASHREAEAFF.

The chain joins TRBV4-1 to TRBJ1-1; D remains unclear. V lost 3 bases and J lost 0, with 11 bases in between. Germline V gene data show CDR1 as MGHRA and CDR2 as YSYEKL. The length of the CDR3 is 15 residues. The CDR3 DNA follows: TGCGCCAGCAGCCAGAGGGTACAGTTGAACACTGAAGCTTTCTTT. It is translated as CASSQRVQLNTEAFF.

V gene TRBV4-2 combines with J gene TRBJ2-7, with a tentative D call TRBD1 (6 bases). This CDR3 is 16 amino acids long. V was clipped by 3 bases and J by 5 bases, with 20 bases between them. The germline CDR1 and CDR2 sequences are LGHNA and YNFKEQ. CDR3 in DNA: TGTGCCAGCAGCCACGCGACCGGGACAATGACTCACGAGCAGTACTTC. Amino acids: CASSHATGTMTHEQYF.

The chain is built from TRBV27 and TRBJ2-1; the D gene is possibly TRBD2 (5 bases). The ends were cut back, 5 bases at V and 9 bases at J, with 11 bases in the middle. The CDR3 runs 12 residues. The germline CDR1 and CDR2 sequences are MNHEY and SMNVEV (reference sequence). CDR3: CASSPPGGEQFF. In DNA, the CDR3 is TGTGCCAGCAGTCCCCCTGGAGGTGAGCAGTTCTTC.

This clone was detected once. The V call is TRBV7-9, the J call TRBJ2-1; 10 bases map to TRBD1. The germline CDR1 and CDR2 sequences are SEHNR and FQNEAQ (reference sequence). V gave up 4 bases and J gave up 6 bases; unmatched junction bases: 3. The CDR3 runs 14 residues. The CDR3 DNA reads TGTGCCAGCAGCTCCTGGACAGGGGGCAATGAGCAGTTCTTC. As protein: CASSSWTGGNEQFF.

The V gene is TRBV10-3, the J gene TRBJ1-5; 8 nucleotides line up with TRBD1. J lost 2 bases, V lost 10 bases, and 7 bases had no gene match. The CDR3 is 14 amino acids. The germline CDR1 and CDR2 sequences are ENHRY and SYGVKD. The CDR3 DNA reads as TGTGCCACCAGGACAGGGTTGGGCAATCAGCCCCAGCATTTT. Its translation: CATRTGLGNQPQHF.

The chain couples TRBV11-2 to TRBJ2-5; no firm D call. This CDR3 region has 15 residues. Germline CDR1 and CDR2: SGHAT and FQNNGV. V was cut by 6 bases and J by 1 base, with 15 bases left in between. CDR3 region: CASSNTRALQETQYF. The CDR3 region has the DNA TGTGCCAGCAGTAACACTCGAGCGCTCCAAGAGACCCAGTACTTC. Full variable domain (rest looked up from reference TRBV11-2 and TRBJ2-5): EAGVAQSPRYKIIEKRQSVAFWCNPISGHATLYWYQQILGQGPKLLIQFQNNGVVDDSQLPKDRFSAERLKGVDSTLKIQPAKLEDSAVYLCASSNTRALQETQYFGPGTRLLVL.

The chain has TRBV7-2 and TRBJ1-2; no clear D gene. CDR3 length: 14 residues. The germline CDR1 and CDR2 sequences are SGHTA and FQGNSA. V shed 11 bases and J shed 5 bases, with 21 bases lying between them. CDR3 sequence reads: CARQSEGFGYGYTF. The CDR3, as DNA: TGTGCCCGACAATCAGAGGGCTTTGGTTATGGCTACACCTTC.

The chain links TRBV5-5 to TRBJ1-5, with a possible D match to TRBD1 (6 bases). The V end was cut by 2 bases, the J end by 5 bases, with 14 bases between. The CDR3 has 15 amino acids. Germline CDR1 and CDR2: SGHKS and YYEKEE (reference sequence). CDR3 sequence reads: CASSFGGRQDQPQHF. Written as DNA, the CDR3 is TGTGCCAGCAGCTTTGGGGGCCGCCAAGATCAGCCCCAGCATTTT.

The rearrangement links TRBV12-5 to TRBJ2-1, with unresolved D. V gave up 5 bases and J gave up 0 bases, with 14 bases separating them. Germline V gives CDR1 LGHNT, CDR2 FRNRAP. The CDR3 has 16 residues. The CDR3 here is CASGPPTSYSYNEQFF. The CDR3, as DNA: TGTGCTAGTGGTCCCCCGACATCATACTCCTACAATGAGCAGTTCTTC.

The genes are TRBV7-9 and TRBJ2-5, with a weak D call TRBD2 (6 bases). Germline CDR1 SEHNR, CDR2 FQNEAQ (reference sequence). V was clipped by 5 bases and J by 0 bases, with 10 bases between them. The CDR3 runs to 14 residues. CDR3 loop: CASSPRDYQETQYF. The CDR3 nucleotides read TGTGCCAGCAGCCCACGGGACTACCAAGAGACCCAGTACTTC.

The J gene is TRBJ1-2, the V gene TRBV5-6; D unresolved. The CDR3 contains 12 residues. The germline V and J ends were trimmed by 2 bases and 4 bases, with 6 bases remaining between them. The germline V gene has CDR1 SGHDT and CDR2 YYEEEE. The CDR3 spells CASSFTFYGYTF. The CDR3 DNA sequence: TGTGCCAGCAGCTTTACTTTCTATGGCTACACCTTC.

The J gene is TRBJ2-1, the V gene TRBV5-1, with 8 nucleotides matching TRBD2. Germline V gives CDR1 SGHRS, CDR2 YFSETQ. The CDR3 is 15 residues long. J was trimmed by 12 bases and V by 2 bases; bases with no gene match: 13. The CDR3 DNA reads TGCGCCAGCAGCTTAGGAGCGGGAGCCCCACAAGGGCAGTTCTTC. This translates into CASSLGAGAPQGQFF.

The rearrangement links TRBV7-3 to TRBJ1-2, with 8 positions matching TRBD1. The CDR3 runs to 13 residues. Trimming took 5 bases from V and 4 from J; bases not matched to a gene: 3. Germline V gene sequence: CDR1 SGHTA, CDR2 FQGTGA. DNA of the CDR3: TGTGCCAGCAGCCCCACAGGGGGCTATGGCTACACCTTC. As protein: CASSPTGGYGYTF.

About this clone: One junction end disagrees with the germline gene, perhaps due to a read error. The chain's CDR3 is CAIRESRTSGTYEQYF. CDR3 nucleotide sequence: TGTGCCATCAGGGAGTCGAGGACTAGCGGTACCTACGAGCAGTACTTC. The chain carries TRBV10-3 and TRBJ2-7, with 10 bases that match TRBD2. CDR1 is ENHRY and CDR2 is SYGVKD in the germline V gene. The CDR3 runs 16 residues.

The chain is built from TRBV6-2 or TRBV6-3 and TRBJ1-1; D possibly corresponds to TRBD1 (5 bases). CDR1 is MNHEY, CDR2 SVGEGT, per germline. The CDR3 contains 15 residues. Trimming stripped 2 bases from V and 0 bases from J, with 10 bases between. The CDR3 nucleotides read TGTGCCAGCAGTTACGTCGGGGGAATGAACACTGAAGCTTTCTTT. As protein: CASSYVGGMNTEAFF.

The genes are TRBV3-1 (or the pseudogene TRBV3-2) and TRBJ1-6; unclear D gene. Germline CDR1 LGHDT, CDR2 YNNKEL (reference sequence). V dropped 1 base and J dropped 5 bases, with 9 bases sitting between them. The length of the CDR3 is 15 residues. CDR3 bases: TGTGCCAGCAGCCAAGGCGGGTTGGATAATTCACCCCTCCACTTT. As protein: CASSQGGLDNSPLHF.

CDR3 coding DNA: TGTGCCACCAGTGAGCGACAGAACTATGGCTACACCTTC. Translation: CATSERQNYGYTF. The chain uses TRBV24-1 and TRBJ1-2; the D gene is possibly TRBD1 (5 bases). Trimming removed 4 bases from V and 2 bases from J, with 7 bases in between. Per germline, CDR1 KGHDR and CDR2 SFDVKD. This CDR3 contains 13 residues.

This clone was observed a single time. The chain employs TRBV9 and TRBJ2-1; TRBD2 might be the D (5 bases). This CDR3 is built from 17 residues. Looked up from germline, CDR1 is SGDLS and CDR2 is YYNGEE. Trimming shortened V by 0 bases and J by 2 bases, and 15 bases separated the two germline ends. CDR3 DNA: TGTGCCAGCAGCGTAGCCCCCACTAGTACTACCTACAATGAGCAGTTCTTC. Translated: CASSVAPTSTTYNEQFF.

The chain uses TRBV29-1 and TRBJ2-1; TRBD2 agrees at 11 bases. Germline V gene data show CDR1 as SQVTM and CDR2 as ANQGSEA. The CDR3 is made up of 16 amino acids. Trimming at V came to 7 bases and at J to 10 bases, leaving 18 bases not matched to a gene. The CDR3 region has the DNA TGCAGCGCCTTTATCAGAAAACTAGCGGGAGTACGAGAGCAGTTCTTC. It is translated as CSAFIRKLAGVREQFF.

This rearrangement joins TRBV7-2 to TRBJ2-1; TRBD1 agrees at 11 bases. CDR1 SGHTA and CDR2 FQGNSA come from the germline V gene. The CDR3 totals 19 residues. The V gene end was trimmed by 1 base and the J gene end by 6 bases; junction bases not matched to a gene: 14. The CDR3 reads CASSLVFRTGGRRGNEQFF. As DNA, the CDR3 is TGTGCCAGCAGCTTAGTATTTCGGACAGGGGGCCGCCGTGGCAATGAGCAGTTCTTC.